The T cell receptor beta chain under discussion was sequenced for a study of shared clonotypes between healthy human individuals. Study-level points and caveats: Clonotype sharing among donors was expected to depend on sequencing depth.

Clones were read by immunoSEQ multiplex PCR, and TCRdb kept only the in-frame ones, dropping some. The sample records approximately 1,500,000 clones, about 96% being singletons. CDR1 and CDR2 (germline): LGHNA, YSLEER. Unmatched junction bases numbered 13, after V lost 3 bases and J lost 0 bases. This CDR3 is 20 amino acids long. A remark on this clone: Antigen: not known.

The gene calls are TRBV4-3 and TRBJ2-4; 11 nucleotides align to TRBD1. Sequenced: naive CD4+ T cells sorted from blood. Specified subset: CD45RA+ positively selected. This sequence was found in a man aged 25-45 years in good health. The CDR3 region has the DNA TGCGCCAGCAGCCAGATATCAGGGACAGGGGGTCCCTTAGCCAAAAACATTCAGTACTTC. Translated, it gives CASSQISGTGGPLAKNIQYF.